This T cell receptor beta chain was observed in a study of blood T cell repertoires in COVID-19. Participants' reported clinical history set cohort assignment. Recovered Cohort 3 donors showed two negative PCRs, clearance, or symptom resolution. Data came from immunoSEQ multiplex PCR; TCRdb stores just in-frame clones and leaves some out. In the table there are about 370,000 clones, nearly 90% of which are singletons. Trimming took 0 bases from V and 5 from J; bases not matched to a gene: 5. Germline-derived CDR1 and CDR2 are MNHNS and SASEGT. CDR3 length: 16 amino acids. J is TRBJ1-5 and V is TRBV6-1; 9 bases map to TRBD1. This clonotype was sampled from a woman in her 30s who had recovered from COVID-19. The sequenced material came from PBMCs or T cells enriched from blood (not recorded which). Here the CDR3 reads CASSEARDREDQPQHF. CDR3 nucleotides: TGTGCCAGCAGTGAAGCCCGGGACAGGGAGGATCAGCCCCAGCATTTT.